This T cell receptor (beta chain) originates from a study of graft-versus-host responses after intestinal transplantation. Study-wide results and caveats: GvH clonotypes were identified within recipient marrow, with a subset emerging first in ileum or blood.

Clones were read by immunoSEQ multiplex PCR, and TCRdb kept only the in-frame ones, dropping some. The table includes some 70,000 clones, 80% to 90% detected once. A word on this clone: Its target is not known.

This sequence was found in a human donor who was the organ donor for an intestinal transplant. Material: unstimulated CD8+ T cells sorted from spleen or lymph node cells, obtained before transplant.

The chain's CDR3 is CASSIDFYQPQHF. CDR3 DNA sequence: TGTGCCAGTAGTATAGATTTTTATCAGCCCCAGCATTTT. The genes are TRBV19 and TRBJ1-5; D is ambiguous. Germline values: CDR1 LNHDA, CDR2 SQIVND (reference sequence). Trimming took 0 bases from V and 5 from J, leaving 5 bases between them. This CDR3 comprises 13 residues.